Listed below are T cell receptor beta chains from one sample, sequenced in a study of CD8+CD57+ T cells in acquired aplastic anemia. TCRdb re-called the reads with MiXCR, one entry per CDR3 protein. The table has 400,000 to 600,000 distinct CDR3 sequences, under 40% seen once; the top ten hold about 0.8%. The sequencing input was sorted CD4+, CD8+, or CD8+CD57+ T cells (not recorded which) from PBMCs. The receptors come from a human donor with aplastic anemia. Each CDR3 is given with its conserved first and last residue. The order of the fields is D gene, V gene, J gene, clone size, CDR3 protein, CDR3 DNA. The D gene is left open where the match is weak. Some rows have no size entry. The others give once, few or many, or a class for an expanded clone.

.	TRBV2	TRBJ1-1	few	CASRLDRRGNTEAFF	TGTGCCAGCAGACTAGATCGGCGGGGTAACACTGAAGCTTTCTTT
TRBD2	TRBV24-1	TRBJ2-3	many	CATSEPSGSADTQYF	TGTGCCACCAGTGAGCCTAGCGGGAGTGCGGATACGCAGTATTTT
.	TRBV5-6	TRBJ1-3	.	CASSLVGQGQNTIYF	TGTGCCAGCAGCTTGGTGGGACAAGGACAGAACACCATATATTTT
TRBD2	TRBV2	TRBJ2-3	few	CASSSGRTDTQYF	TGTGCCAGCTCTAGCGGGAGGACAGATACGCAGTATTTT
TRBD1	TRBV9	TRBJ2-6	many	CASSLTGTGANVLTF	TGTGCCAGCAGCCTGACAGGGACTGGGGCCAACGTCCTGACTTTC
.	TRBV10-3	TRBJ2-1	many	CAISEEHGGEQFF	TGTGCCATCAGTGAGGAACATGGAGGTGAGCAGTTCTTC
TRBD2	TRBV7-3	TRBJ2-5	many	CASSLTSGQETQYF	TGTGCCAGCAGCTTGACTAGCGGACAAGAGACCCAGTACTTC
.	TRBV7-9	TRBJ1-1	many	CASSLSVSTEAFF	TGTGCCAGCAGCTTGAGTGTATCCACTGAAGCTTTCTTT
.	TRBV20-1	TRBJ1-4	few	CSARIESRAENLFF	TGCAGTGCTAGGATCGAGAGCCGCGCGGAAAACCTGTTTTTT
TRBD1	TRBV9	TRBJ1-2	.	CASSVADRAVGYTF	TGTGCCAGCAGCGTAGCGGACAGGGCGGTGGGCTACACCTTC
.	TRBV5-6	TRBJ1-5	few	CASSLYGTNQPQHF	TGTGCCAGCAGCTTGTACGGGACCAATCAGCCCCAGCATTTT
.	TRBV13	TRBJ2-3	.	CASSLGPAVTDTQYF	TGTGCCAGCAGCTTAGGCCCAGCGGTCACAGATACGCAGTATTTT
.	TRBV14	TRBJ1-2	.	CASVREANYGYTF	TGTGCCAGCGTCCGGGAGGCTAACTATGGCTACACCTTC
.	TRBV20-1	TRBJ2-7	many	CSARDTPYEQYF	TGCAGTGCTAGAGACACACCCTACGAGCAGTACTTC
TRBD1	TRBV12-3/TRBV12-4	TRBJ1-4	few	CASRLQGRNEKLFF	TGTGCCAGCAGACTACAGGGGCGAAATGAAAAACTGTTTTTT
TRBD2	TRBV19	TRBJ2-1	many	CASRKAGESNEQFF	TGTGCCAGTAGGAAAGCGGGAGAAAGCAATGAGCAGTTCTTC
.	TRBV2	TRBJ1-2	many	CASRSDYGYTF	TGTGCCAGTAGATCGGACTATGGCTACACCTTC
TRBD1	TRBV20-1	TRBJ2-7	many	CSAITGTGGEQYF	TGCAGTGCTATCACCGGGACAGGCGGCGAGCAGTACTTC
.	TRBV10-3	TRBJ1-3	many	CAISDLDPRGKAIYF	TGTGCCATCAGTGACTTAGACCCTCGGGGAAAGGCCATATATTTT
TRBD1	TRBV6-1	TRBJ2-1	.	CASSRAGGYNEQFF	TGTGCCAGCAGTCGCGCAGGGGGCTACAATGAGCAGTTCTTC
.	TRBV6-1	TRBJ2-3	.	CASSDGQTYNF	TGTGCCAGCAGTGACGGACAGACCTATAATTTT
.	TRBV19	TRBJ1-5	many	CASSTLSDLDRPQHF	TGTGCCAGTAGTACTCTTTCGGATCTCGATCGTCCCCAGCATTTT
.	TRBV19	TRBJ2-7	many	CASSMTRTGFSYEQYF	TGTGCCAGTAGTATGACCAGGACGGGGTTCTCCTACGAGCAGTACTTC
.	TRBV19	TRBJ1-2	few	CASSTETVAIYGYTF	TGTGCCAGTAGTACTGAGACAGTGGCCATCTATGGCTACACCTTC
TRBD2	TRBV25-1	TRBJ2-1	few	CASSAGLAVYNEQFF	TGCGCCAGCAGCGCGGGACTAGCGGTCTACAATGAGCAGTTCTTC
.	TRBV7-2	TRBJ1-3	few	CASSLSSDSGNTIYF	TGTGCCAGCAGCTTGTCCTCCGACTCTGGAAACACCATATATTTT
.	TRBV20-1	TRBJ1-5	.	CSTKKGGSNQPQHF	TGCAGTACAAAAAAGGGGGGTAGCAATCAGCCCCAGCATTTT
TRBD1	TRBV19	TRBJ1-4	.	CASSRPPGQPTTNEKLFF	TGTGCCAGTAGTCGGCCCCCGGGACAGCCGACAACTAATGAAAAACTGTTTTTT
TRBD2	TRBV20-1	TRBJ2-5	.	CSARTTSGSMMETQYF	TGCAGTGCTAGGACGACTAGCGGTTCTATGATGGAGACCCAGTACTTC
TRBD1	TRBV4-3	TRBJ2-7	many	CASSQEDRDEQYF	TGCGCCAGCAGCCAAGAGGACAGGGACGAGCAGTACTTC
.	TRBV12-3/TRBV12-4	TRBJ1-5	many	CASNLGGEQPQHF	TGTGCCAGCAATCTTGGCGGCGAACAGCCCCAGCATTTT
TRBD1	TRBV20-1	TRBJ2-3	few	CSAVDRGRTTDTQYF	TGCAGTGCCGTCGACAGGGGGCGCACCACAGATACGCAGTATTTT
.	TRBV6-1	TRBJ1-5	.	CASSGEHSNQPQHF	TGTGCCAGTAGTGGAGAACATAGCAATCAGCCCCAGCATTTT
.	TRBV7-2	TRBJ1-2	.	CASNDRGHFGYTF	TGTGCCAGCAATGATAGGGGACACTTTGGCTACACCTTC
TRBD2	TRBV5-4	TRBJ2-3	.	CASSLYSGSRADTQYF	TGTGCCAGCAGCTTGTATAGCGGGAGTAGAGCAGATACGCAGTATTTT
.	TRBV7-6	TRBJ2-7	.	CASSLRQGSYEQYF	TGTGCCAGCAGCTTGCGGCAGGGGAGCTACGAGCAGTACTTC
.	TRBV25-1	TRBJ2-1	.	CASSFSGTLYNEQFF	TGTGCCAGCTCATTCTCCGGGACGCTCTACAATGAGCAGTTCTTC
.	TRBV15	TRBJ2-2	.	CATSRGLNTGELFF	TGTGCCACCAGCAGAGGACTTAACACCGGGGAGCTGTTTTTT
TRBD1	TRBV20-1	TRBJ2-5	.	CSASRTGGQGTQYF	TGCAGTGCTTCGCGGACAGGGGGCCAAGGGACCCAGTACTTC
.	TRBV6-5	TRBJ2-7	few	CASSYSAMDGGYEQYF	TGTGCCAGCAGTTACTCAGCTATGGACGGGGGCTACGAGCAGTACTTC
.	TRBV15	TRBJ1-3	many	CATGDWQNSGNTIYF	TGTGCCACCGGGGACTGGCAGAACTCTGGAAACACCATATATTTT
TRBD2	TRBV11-1	TRBJ2-1	.	CASRPWERGNHNEQFF	TGTGCCAGCAGGCCTTGGGAGCGGGGTAACCACAATGAGCAGTTCTTC
.	TRBV20-1	TRBJ1-2	many	CSAGGGTSYGYTF	TGCAGTGCTGGGGGCGGAACGAGCTATGGCTACACCTTC
.	TRBV10-2	TRBJ1-4	.	CASSETLGVGEKLFF	TGCGCCAGCAGTGAAACACTGGGGGTGGGTGAAAAACTGTTTTTT
TRBD1	TRBV3-1	TRBJ1-2	.	CASSQHAQGARGYTF	TGTGCCAGCAGCCAACATGCGCAGGGGGCGAGGGGCTACACCTTC
.	TRBV19	TRBJ2-3	many	CASRLSGDTQYF	TGTGCCAGTAGGCTCTCGGGAGATACGCAGTATTTT
TRBD1	TRBV19	TRBJ1-1	.	CATQQGYEAFF	TGTGCCACTCAACAGGGGTATGAAGCTTTCTTT
TRBD2	TRBV29-1	TRBJ2-3	many	CSSPRGSGGATDTQYF	TGCAGCTCCCCGCGGGGAAGCGGGGGGGCCACAGATACGCAGTATTTT
.	TRBV7-2	TRBJ2-1	many	CASSPGSYNEQFF	TGTGCCAGCAGTCCTGGGTCCTACAATGAGCAGTTCTTC
.	TRBV27	TRBJ1-3	.	CASSPLSSGNTIYF	TGTGCCAGCAGCCCACTGTCCTCTGGAAACACCATATATTTT
.	TRBV9	TRBJ2-1	.	CASSLSGTSEQFF	TGTGCCAGCAGCCTTTCAGGAACCAGTGAGCAGTTCTTC
.	TRBV6-1	TRBJ1-2	many	CASTRGGNYGYTF	TGTGCCAGCACGCGGGGGGGGAACTATGGCTACACCTTC
TRBD1	TRBV7-6	TRBJ1-1	few	CASSRDSGNTEAFF	TGTGCCAGCAGCCGGGACAGCGGGAACACTGAAGCTTTCTTT
TRBD2	TRBV20-1	TRBJ2-1	few	CSARDQLAGGYNEQFF	TGCAGTGCTAGAGATCAACTAGCGGGGGGTTACAATGAGCAGTTCTTC
.	TRBV30	TRBJ1-2	many	CAWKPGLGYTF	TGTGCCTGGAAACCGGGACTTGGCTACACCTTC